Below are 9 T cell receptor beta chains sequenced from a single sample in a study. MiXCR was run by TCRdb on the RT-PCR reads, yielding one entry per CDR3 protein. The table includes almost 700,000 distinct CDR3 sequences, 14% detected once. Sequences were obtained from memory CD4+ T cells from blood. Receptors were obtained from a female donor in good health, serving as a healthy control.

In its sample, this clonotype was seen many times. The rearrangement links TRBV9 to TRBJ2-5; 10 nucleotides match TRBD2. Germline lookup yields CDR1 SGDLS and CDR2 YYNGEE. V shed 4 bases, J shed 2 bases, and the junction held 2 bases outside the gene matches. CDR3 length: 14 amino acids. The CDR3 nucleotides read TGTGCCAGCAGCCGTAGCGGGGGGCAAGAGACCCAGTACTTC. This encodes CASSRSGGQETQYF.

This clonotype was seen repeatedly, ten times or more. The rearrangement uses TRBV20-1 and TRBJ1-2; 8 bases map to TRBD1. The ends lost 7 bases at V and 2 bases at J; junction bases unmatched: 6. Per germline, CDR1 DFQATT and CDR2 SNEGSKA (reference sequence). This CDR3 region has 13 residues. Here the CDR3 reads CSVVDRANYGYTF. CDR3 bases: TGCAGTGTCGTGGACAGGGCCAACTATGGCTACACCTTC.

This clonotype was seen ten or more times. The rearrangement joins TRBV7-6 to TRBJ2-2, with 7 bases that match TRBD1. Germline-derived CDR1 and CDR2 are SGHVS and FNYEAQ. V was clipped by 5 bases and J by 4 bases; unmatched bases: 10. The CDR3 sequence is 16 residues long. The DNA for the CDR3 is TGTGCCAGCAGCCCCGGACAGGTGTTGGGCACCGGGGAGCTGTTTTTT. Protein product: CASSPGQVLGTGELFF.

In its sample, this clonotype was seen a few times. V usage is TRBV5-5 and J usage is TRBJ2-1; 14 bases are a match to TRBD2. CDR1 and CDR2 (germline): SGHKS, YYEKEE (reference sequence). V shed 0 bases, J shed 8 bases, and the junction held 4 bases outside the gene matches. This CDR3 contains 16 residues. The CDR3 coding sequence is TGTGCCAGCAGCTTGGGACTAGCGGGGGGGCGCTATGAGCAGTTCTTC. Its translation: CASSLGLAGGRYEQFF.

The V call is TRBV30, the J call TRBJ1-2; D perhaps matches TRBD1 (6 bases). CDR3 length: 13 residues. The V gene's germline CDR1 is GTSNPN and CDR2 SVGIG (reference sequence). Trimming cost V 3 bases and J 4 bases, with 12 bases left between them. CDR3 nucleotides: TGTGCCTGGAGCCTCGGACAGTTCTATGGCTACACCTTC. Residues: CAWSLGQFYGYTF.

CDR3 in DNA: TGCAGTGCTAGAGACGGGGCAGGGACCAAGACTGAAGCTTTCTTT. Encoded protein: CSARDGAGTKTEAFF. The chain couples TRBV20-1 to TRBJ1-1; perhaps TRBD1 as D (5 bases). The CDR3 is 15 residues long. In germline, CDR1 is DFQATT, CDR2 SNEGSKA (reference sequence). V was pared by 0 bases and J by 5 bases, with 16 bases between.

This chain connects TRBV7-9 to TRBJ2-1; possibly TRBD2 for D (6 bases). Trimming removed 4 bases from V and 4 bases from J, with 14 bases in between. This CDR3 has 15 amino acids. The germline V gene encodes CDR1 SEHNR and CDR2 FQNEAQ (reference sequence). CDR3 DNA: TGTGCCAGCAGCTCTATGGGGGGAGCATACAATGAGCAGTTCTTC. It is translated as CASSSMGGAYNEQFF. The full variable domain, completed using reference TRBV7-9 and TRBJ2-1, is DTGVSQNPRHKITKRGQNVTFRCDPISEHNRLYWYRQTLGQGPEFLTYFQNEAQLEKSRLLSDRFSAERPKGSFSTLEIQRTEQGDSAMYLCASSSMGGAYNEQFFGPGTRLTVL.

The chain links TRBV5-1 to TRBJ1-2; no firm D call. This CDR3 contains 14 residues. Trimming took off 4 bases at V and 2 bases at J, with 12 bases between the two ends. Germline V gives CDR1 SGHRS, CDR2 YFSETQ. The CDR3 here is CASSAGLSNYGYTF. CDR3 nucleotide sequence: TGCGCCAGCAGCGCTGGACTGTCAAACTATGGCTACACCTTC.

The chain is built from TRBV6-6 and TRBJ1-5, with a tentative D call TRBD1 (5 bases). From germline, CDR1 is MNHNY and CDR2 SVGAGI (reference sequence). CDR3 length equals 13 residues. V was clipped by 9 bases and J by 1 base, with 10 bases between them. In nucleotides, the CDR3 is TGTGCCAGTACGGGGGGAAGCAATCAGCCCCAGCATTTT. Its translation: CASTGGSNQPQHF.